These T cell receptor beta chains were read from a single sample in a study of blood T cell repertoires in COVID-19. Profiled with immunoSEQ multiplex PCR; TCRdb holds only in-frame clones, not every one. Among 25,000 to 30,000 clones, 80% to 90% were seen once, and the ten largest hold less than 3.5%. Sequenced material: peripheral blood. The receptors here all came from a human donor in a cohort sampled during active COVID-19. Each CDR3 is given with its conserved first and last residue. A D gene is named only where the DNA matches it firmly. Clone size appears in some rows only: once, few, many, or a class for an expanded clone.

>TRBV29-1|TRBJ1-4|NA|once
TGCAGCGTTGGGGAGGGGGTAGGTGAAAAACTGTTTTTT
CSVGEGVGEKLFF
>TRBV2|TRBJ1-5|NA|NA
TGTGCCAGCAGTGATGACGGGGGAGGTCAGCCCCAGCATTTT
CASSDDGGGQPQHF
>TRBV3-1/TRBV3-2|TRBJ1-1|NA|NA
TGTGCCAGCAGCCGCGCGTTAAGCATGAACACTGAAGCTTTCTTT
CASSRALSMNTEAFF
>TRBV20-1|TRBJ1-5|NA|NA
TGCAGTGCTAGTATGGGAGCGAGCAATCAGCCCCAGCATTTT
CSASMGASNQPQHF
>TRBV4-1|TRBJ2-7|TRBD2|NA
TGCGCCAGCAGCCTGACGGGGACTAGAATGGGTGAGCAGTACTTC
CASSLTGTRMGEQYF
>TRBV9|TRBJ1-1|NA|NA
TGTGCCAGCAGCGTAGGGGCCCGGGAGGAGGGTCCTGAAGCTTTCTTT
CASSVGAREEGPEAFF
>TRBV4-1|TRBJ1-1|NA|once
TGCGCCAGCAGCCCCCCAACGAGGGCAGGGGAGAACACTGAAGCTTTCTTT
CASSPPTRAGENTEAFF
>TRBV5-1|TRBJ2-2|NA|NA
TGCGCCAGCAGCACCTTGACAGCCAACACCGGGGAGCTGTTTTTT
CASSTLTANTGELFF
>TRBV9|TRBJ1-6|NA|NA
TGTGCCAGCAGCGTAGGAGTAGGAGAGGGTTCACCCCTCCACTTT
CASSVGVGEGSPLHF
>TRBV12-3/TRBV12-4|TRBJ1-2|NA|NA
TGTGCCAGCGGGGGAGGCTATGGCTACACCTTC
CASGGGYGYTF
>TRBV7-2|TRBJ2-1|TRBD2|NA
TGTGCCAGCAGTTTTTTTCAAGCGGGGACCTACAATGAGCAGTTCTTC
CASSFFQAGTYNEQFF
>TRBV7-6|TRBJ2-1|NA|NA
TGTGCCAGCAGCTTATCCCAGGGGAAGTACAATGAGCAGTTCTTC
CASSLSQGKYNEQFF
>TRBV6-4|TRBJ2-2|NA|NA
TGTGCCAGCAGCGTCGGGGGCACCGGGGAGCTGTTTTTT
CASSVGGTGELFF
>TRBV7-9|TRBJ1-1|TRBD1|NA
TGTGCCAGCAGCTTAAATCCGGGGAAAAGGGGGCTCGGGACTGAAGCTTTCTTT
CASSLNPGKRGLGTEAFF
>TRBV10-3|TRBJ1-3|NA|once
TGTGCCATCAGTGGGACAGCCTTCCTCTCTGGAAACACCATATATTTT
CAISGTAFLSGNTIYF
>TRBV5-4|TRBJ2-5|TRBD2|NA
TGTGCCAGCAGCCAACTAGCGGGGGGTAGGTCGGAGACCCAGTACTTC
CASSQLAGGRSETQYF